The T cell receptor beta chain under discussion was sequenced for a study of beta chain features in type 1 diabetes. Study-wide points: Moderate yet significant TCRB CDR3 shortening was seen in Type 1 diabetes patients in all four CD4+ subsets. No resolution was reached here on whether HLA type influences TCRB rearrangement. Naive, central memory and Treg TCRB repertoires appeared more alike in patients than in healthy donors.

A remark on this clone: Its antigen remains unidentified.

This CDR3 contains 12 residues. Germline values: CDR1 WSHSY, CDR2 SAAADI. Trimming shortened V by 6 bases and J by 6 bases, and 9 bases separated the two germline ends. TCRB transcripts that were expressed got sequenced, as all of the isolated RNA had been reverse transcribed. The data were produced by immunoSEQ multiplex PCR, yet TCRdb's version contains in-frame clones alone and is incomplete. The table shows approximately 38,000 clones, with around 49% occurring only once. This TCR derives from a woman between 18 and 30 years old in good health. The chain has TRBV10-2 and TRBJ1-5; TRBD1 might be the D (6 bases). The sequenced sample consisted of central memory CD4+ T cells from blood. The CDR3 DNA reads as TGCGCCAGCAGGACAGGAACTCAGCCCCAGCATTTT. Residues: CASRTGTQPQHF.